A selection of T cell receptor beta chains follows, all from one sample in a study of blood T cells in healthy people across ages. TCRdb re-called the 5' RACE reads through MiXCR, storing one row per CDR3 protein. Among over 1,500,000 distinct CDR3 sequences listed, approximately 40% were seen once. Specimen: blood. These receptors all come from a human donor in good health. Both conserved end residues are part of each CDR3. The order of the fields is J gene, clone size, D gene, V gene, CDR3 DNA, CDR3 protein. A D gene is named only where the DNA matches it firmly. Size is omitted from some rows. Given values are once, few, many or a class for expanded clones.

TRBJ1-4	.	.	TRBV7-2	TGTGCCAGCAGCGTTACCAAGGGGGAAAAACTGTTTTTT	CASSVTKGEKLFF
TRBJ1-2	many	TRBD1	TRBV29-1	TGCAGCGTTGGACAGGGGGCAAACTATGGCTACACCTTC	CSVGQGANYGYTF
TRBJ2-7	.	.	TRBV20-1	TGCAGTGCTAGAGATCTAGGGGGGGGTTACGAGCAGTACTTC	CSARDLGGGYEQYF
TRBJ2-5	few	.	TRBV14	TGTGCCAGCAGCCCGGGGGCGTTCTCGGAAGAGACCCAGTACTTC	CASSPGAFSEETQYF
TRBJ1-1	few	TRBD1	TRBV12-3/TRBV12-4	TGTGCCAGCAGTTCCCAGGGGGCCCCGAACACTGAAGCTTTCTTT	CASSSQGAPNTEAFF
TRBJ1-2	.	TRBD1	TRBV4-3	TGCGCCAGCAGCCGATCCGGGACAGCCTCCCCTTACACCTTC	CASSRSGTASPYTF
TRBJ2-7	.	.	TRBV30	TGTGCCTGGAGAATCGGCAGGGATTTAGGCGAGCAGTACTTC	CAWRIGRDLGEQYF
TRBJ2-6	few	.	TRBV6-6	TGTGCCAGCAGTTTCGAGGGCTCTGGGGCCAACGTCCTGACTTTC	CASSFEGSGANVLTF
TRBJ2-7	.	.	TRBV29-1	TGCAGCGGGTCCCAGGATATAGGGGTCTACGAGCAGTACTTC	CSGSQDIGVYEQYF
TRBJ1-6	few	TRBD1	TRBV7-2	TGTGCCAGCAGCTTAGTAGGGGCGACAGGGATCAATTCACCCCTCCACTTT	CASSLVGATGINSPLHF
TRBJ2-1	few	TRBD2	TRBV7-2	TGTGCCAGCAGCTTTGTCCGGGGGGGGAACAATGAGCAGTTCTTC	CASSFVRGGNNEQFF
TRBJ2-1	.	.	TRBV6-2/TRBV6-3	TGTGCCAGCAGTTACCCGGGCTTGGAGGATAATGAGCAGTTCTTC	CASSYPGLEDNEQFF
TRBJ2-7	.	TRBD1	TRBV28	TGTGCCAGCGGGAAAACGGGACAGACCCACTACGAGCAGTACTTC	CASGKTGQTHYEQYF